The entry below gives a single T cell receptor beta chain sequence along with its context. Germline CDR1 reads SGHTA; CDR2 reads FQGTGA. The CDR3 runs 14 residues. The V and J ends lost 2 bases and 7 bases respectively, with 13 bases between them. As handled by the study authors: Reference gene primer amplification yielded estimated nucleated cell counts. Only in-frame clones appear in the TCRdb table, and some are missing; sequencing was by immunoSEQ multiplex PCR. For V, J and clone size, that table is used; D and trimming come from the DNA. The data hold about 320,000 clones, with around 85% observed a single time. The data stem from a study of blood T cell repertoires in COVID-19. In the study overall: Whether acute or convalescent, the COVID-19 samples came from the United States, Italy and Spain. Nucleic acid was either cDNA or gDNA, and it came from T cells, B-cell-depleted T cells, or PBMCs.

This clonotype was sampled from a human donor in a cohort sampled during active COVID-19. The V gene is TRBV7-3, the J gene TRBJ2-3, with D perhaps matching TRBD2 (7 bases). The sequenced sample consisted of peripheral blood. CDR3 sequence (DNA): TGTGCCAGCAGCTTAGTAGGGGGGGCAAATACGCAGTATTTT. It encodes CASSLVGGANTQYF. The variable domain in full, completed from reference TRBV7-3 and TRBJ2-3, reads GAGVSQTPSNKVTEKGKYVELRCDPISGHTALYWYRQSLGQGPEFLIYFQGTGAADDSGLPNDRFFAVRPEGSVSTLKIQRTERGDSAVYLCASSLVGGANTQYFGPGTRLTVL.